This TCR beta chain appears in the sequencing data of a study of post-analysis software for immune sequencing data. Regarding the study as a whole: Compared with controls, patients showed significantly lower normalized Chao1 diversity. With TRBV5-6, TRBV5-1 and TRBV20-1 included, roughly five TRBV segments were more frequent in patients than in controls.

Libraries were made from TCR beta cDNA, and they carried unique molecular identifiers. Via MiXCR, TCRdb re-called the PCR reads, giving one row per CDR3 protein. The repertoire has hundreds of thousands of distinct CDR3 sequences, 25% to 30% of them found once; the top ten carry roughly 0.53%. Concerning this clonotype: Its cognate antigen is unknown.

V was clipped by 1 base and J by 8 bases; unmatched bases: 15. This CDR3 has 17 residues. Germline lookup yields CDR1 SQVTM and CDR2 ANQGSEA. The sequence was obtained from a girl aged 10 to 17 with multiple sclerosis. The specimen sequenced was blood. This chain links TRBV29-1 with TRBJ2-1; TRBD2 matches 9 bases. The CDR3 coding sequence is TGCAGCGTTGAAGGTGGTGATCGCGGGAGGGCCTATGATGAGCAGTTCTTC. It codes for CSVEGGDRGRAYDEQFF.